This is a list of T cell receptor beta chains from one sample in a study of neurological immune-mediated disorders. TCRdb fed the 5' RACE reads into MiXCR, producing one record per CDR3 protein. The repertoire has tens of thousands of distinct CDR3 sequences, 3% to 3.5% of them found once; the top ten carry around 8%. Sequencing was performed on PBMCs. All receptors come from a woman aged 60-75 years with multiple sclerosis. CDR3s include the opening cysteine and the closing phenylalanine or tryptophan. A D gene is named only where the DNA matches it firmly. The size field is filled for only some rows; it gives once, few, many or a size class.

size: many
D: .
V: TRBV7-6
length: 13
J: TRBJ1-6
DNA: TGTGCCAGCAGCCCCAACAGGAATTCACCCCTCCACTTT
CDR3: CASSPNRNSPLHF

size: many
D: TRBD1
V: TRBV7-9
length: 15
J: TRBJ1-4
DNA: TGTGCCAGCAGCCTCCGGACAGGGGGCACTGAAAAACTGTTTTTT
CDR3: CASSLRTGGTEKLFF

size: many
D: .
V: TRBV5-1
length: 16
J: TRBJ1-4
DNA: TGCGCCAGCAGCACCGGACACGCTACAACTAATGAAAAACTGTTTTTT
CDR3: CASSTGHATTNEKLFF

size: many
D: TRBD1
V: TRBV6-6
length: 12
J: TRBJ2-1
DNA: TGTGCCAGCAGTTCTGAAGGGGGCGTGCAGTTCTTC
CDR3: CASSSEGGVQFF

size: many
D: .
V: TRBV12-3/TRBV12-4
length: 16
J: TRBJ1-2
DNA: TGTGCCAGCACCGACAGAAAAATGGGGGCGAACTATGGCTACACCTTC
CDR3: CASTDRKMGANYGYTF

size: many
D: TRBD1
V: TRBV5-1
length: 15
J: TRBJ2-2
DNA: TGCGCCAGCAGCAGAGGACAGGGGAGCACCGGGGAGCTGTTTTTT
CDR3: CASSRGQGSTGELFF

size: many
D: TRBD1
V: TRBV20-1
length: 13
J: TRBJ1-4
DNA: TGCAGTGCCAGTATCGGGACAGCGGAAAAACTGTTTTTT
CDR3: CSASIGTAEKLFF

size: many
D: .
V: TRBV20-1
length: 16
J: TRBJ2-3
DNA: TGCAGTGCTAGACGGGGCGCTGTCGGTGGCACAGATACGCAGTATTTT
CDR3: CSARRGAVGGTDTQYF

size: many
D: .
V: TRBV5-6
length: 16
J: TRBJ1-6
DNA: TGTGCCAGCAGCGGGGAAATGGGGGACAATAATTCACCCCTCCACTTT
CDR3: CASSGEMGDNNSPLHF

size: many
D: .
V: TRBV4-1
length: 11
J: TRBJ2-1
DNA: TGCGCCAGCAGCCAAGGGCAGGGGCAGTTCTTC
CDR3: CASSQGQGQFF

size: many
D: .
V: TRBV20-1
length: 13
J: TRBJ1-2
DNA: TGCAGTGCTAGAGACAGGCTGGGGTATGGCTACACCTTC
CDR3: CSARDRLGYGYTF

size: many
D: TRBD1
V: TRBV7-2
length: 17
J: TRBJ2-1
DNA: TGTGCCAGCAGCTCTCGAGGACAGGGGATCGGCGACAATGAGCAGTTCTTC
CDR3: CASSSRGQGIGDNEQFF

size: many
D: .
V: TRBV20-1
length: 13
J: TRBJ1-5
DNA: TGCAGTGCTAGGATGGGGGGGCGGGAGCCCCAGCATTTT
CDR3: CSARMGGREPQHF

size: few
D: TRBD2
V: TRBV29-1
length: 11
J: TRBJ2-7
DNA: TGCAGCGCTGGGGGGGCCTACGAGCAGTACTTC
CDR3: CSAGGAYEQYF

size: many
D: .
V: TRBV20-1
length: 12
J: TRBJ2-7
DNA: TGCAGTGATAACAGGGTTGCGAACGAGCAGTACTTC
CDR3: CSDNRVANEQYF

size: medium-sized
D: TRBD1
V: TRBV5-6
length: 14
J: TRBJ1-2
DNA: TGTGCCAGCAGCTACAAGACAGGGAACTATGGCTACACCTTC
CDR3: CASSYKTGNYGYTF

size: many
D: .
V: TRBV20-1
length: 15
J: TRBJ2-6
DNA: TGCAGTGCTAGGGGGCGGGGCTCTGGGGCCAACGTCCTGACTTTC
CDR3: CSARGRGSGANVLTF

size: many
D: .
V: TRBV5-6
length: 16
J: TRBJ1-5
DNA: TGTGCCAGCAGCTTGGCTATGACAGTCAGCAATCAGCCCCAGCATTTT
CDR3: CASSLAMTVSNQPQHF

size: many
D: .
V: TRBV20-1
length: 13
J: TRBJ2-5
DNA: TGCAGTGCTAGTAGTGGACAGCAAGAGACCCAGTACTTC
CDR3: CSASSGQQETQYF

size: many
D: .
V: TRBV20-1
length: 11
J: TRBJ2-3
DNA: TGCAGTGTTCAAATATCAGATACGCAGTATTTT
CDR3: CSVQISDTQYF

size: many
D: TRBD1
V: TRBV14
length: 14
J: TRBJ2-4
DNA: TGTGCCAGCAGTGCCGACAGGGCGGGAAACATTCAGTACTTC
CDR3: CASSADRAGNIQYF

size: many
D: TRBD2
V: TRBV20-1
length: 16
J: TRBJ2-7
DNA: TGCAGTGCTAGTCCAGAGGGACTAGCGGGGGAGTACGAGCAGTACTTC
CDR3: CSASPEGLAGEYEQYF

size: many
D: .
V: TRBV18
length: 13
J: TRBJ1-1
DNA: TGTGCCAGCTCACCAAAGGAGAACACTGAAGCTTTCTTT
CDR3: CASSPKENTEAFF

size: many
D: TRBD1
V: TRBV7-2
length: 13
J: TRBJ2-4
DNA: TGTGCCAGCAGCCGGGACAGGGGGAACATTCAGTACTTC
CDR3: CASSRDRGNIQYF

size: many
D: .
V: TRBV20-1
length: 16
J: TRBJ1-2
DNA: TGCAGTGCTAGCCCGCGGGGCGAATCTAATAACTATGGCTACACCTTC
CDR3: CSASPRGESNNYGYTF

size: many
D: .
V: TRBV18
length: 14
J: TRBJ1-5
DNA: TGTGCCAGCTCACCCAGACCGATAAATCAGCCCCAGCATTTT
CDR3: CASSPRPINQPQHF

size: many
D: .
V: TRBV5-1
length: 14
J: TRBJ1-2
DNA: TGCGCCAGCAGCATCAAGACGGCCCACTATGGCTACACCTTC
CDR3: CASSIKTAHYGYTF

size: many
D: TRBD2
V: TRBV29-1
length: 15
J: TRBJ2-3
DNA: TGCAGCGTTGGTACTAGCGGGGGGGCGAAAGATACGCAGTATTTT
CDR3: CSVGTSGGAKDTQYF

size: many
D: TRBD1
V: TRBV5-5
length: 15
J: TRBJ1-1
DNA: TGTGCCAGCAGCCGACCCGGGACAGTGAACACTGAAGCTTTCTTT
CDR3: CASSRPGTVNTEAFF

size: many
D: TRBD1
V: TRBV28
length: 15
J: TRBJ1-1
DNA: TGTGCCAGCAGGCTCCCCGGGACAGGGACCACGGAAGCTTTCTTT
CDR3: CASRLPGTGTTEAFF

size: many
D: TRBD1
V: TRBV11-2
length: 16
J: TRBJ2-5
DNA: TGTGCCAGCAGCCCGGGACAGGGTACTTGGGCAGAGACCCAGTACTTC
CDR3: CASSPGQGTWAETQYF

size: many
D: TRBD2
V: TRBV20-1
length: 16
J: TRBJ2-2
DNA: TGCAGTGCAGACGGGGGACTAGCGGGGGGCACCGGGGAGCTGTTTTTT
CDR3: CSADGGLAGGTGELFF

size: many
D: .
V: TRBV7-2
length: 11
J: TRBJ2-5
DNA: TGTGCCAGCAGGAACGAGGTGACCCAGTACTTC
CDR3: CASRNEVTQYF

size: many
D: TRBD1
V: TRBV5-1
length: 14
J: TRBJ1-2
DNA: TGCGCCAGCAGCCTTCGGACAGGGGGCAGTGGCTACACCTTC
CDR3: CASSLRTGGSGYTF

size: few
D: .
V: TRBV20-1
length: 13
J: TRBJ2-5
DNA: TGCAGTGCCCCCGACCAGCGGACAGAGACCCAGTACTTC
CDR3: CSAPDQRTETQYF

size: .
D: .
V: TRBV20-1
length: 16
J: TRBJ2-2
DNA: TGCAGTGCTAGAGTTCGTGTCAGGCTAGCCACCGGGGAGCTGTTTTTT
CDR3: CSARVRVRLATGELFF

size: many
D: .
V: TRBV5-1
length: 16
J: TRBJ2-7
DNA: TGCGCCAGCAGCTCCACCGGGACTGGGTCCTCCTACGAGCAGTACTTC
CDR3: CASSSTGTGSSYEQYF

size: many
D: .
V: TRBV20-1
length: 13
J: TRBJ1-5
DNA: TGCAGTGCTGCACGGGACGGGCATCAGCCCCAGCATTTT
CDR3: CSAARDGHQPQHF

size: many
D: .
V: TRBV5-1
length: 15
J: TRBJ2-2
DNA: TGCGCCAGCAGCTCTAGAACTTCGAACACCGGGGAGCTGTTTTTT
CDR3: CASSSRTSNTGELFF

size: many
D: .
V: TRBV6-5
length: 13
J: TRBJ2-1
DNA: TGTGCCAGCAGTACGATGTTCGGTGATGAGCAGTTCTTC
CDR3: CASSTMFGDEQFF

size: many
D: .
V: TRBV7-2
length: 15
J: TRBJ2-5
DNA: TGTGCCAGCAGCTTACAAGTCCCGAAAGGAGAGACCCAGTACTTC
CDR3: CASSLQVPKGETQYF

size: many
D: .
V: TRBV20-1
length: 15
J: TRBJ2-3
DNA: TGCAGTGCTAGAGATAGTAGCAGTTCCACAGATACGCAGTATTTT
CDR3: CSARDSSSSTDTQYF

size: many
D: .
V: TRBV20-1
length: 11
J: TRBJ2-5
DNA: TGCAGTGCTAGGGGCCAAGAGACCCAGTACTTC
CDR3: CSARGQETQYF

size: many
D: .
V: TRBV5-1
length: 14
J: TRBJ2-2
DNA: TGCGCCAGCAGCTTGGTAGAGAACACCGGGGAGCTGTTTTTT
CDR3: CASSLVENTGELFF

size: many
D: .
V: TRBV7-9
length: 15
J: TRBJ1-1
DNA: TGTGCCAGCAGCAAACAACCACAGCCGAACACTGAAGCTTTCTTT
CDR3: CASSKQPQPNTEAFF

size: many
D: .
V: TRBV5-1
length: 16
J: TRBJ1-2
DNA: TGCGCCAGCAGCACCGGGGGGACGTCTCTTCTCTATGGCTACACCTTC
CDR3: CASSTGGTSLLYGYTF

size: many
D: .
V: TRBV5-1
length: 14
J: TRBJ1-1
DNA: TGCGCCAGCAGCTTGGCCCCAGCTAACACTGAAGCTTTCTTT
CDR3: CASSLAPANTEAFF

size: many
D: TRBD1
V: TRBV7-2
length: 13
J: TRBJ1-1
DNA: TGTGCCAGCAGCTTTACCAGGGGGCGTGAAGCTTTCTTT
CDR3: CASSFTRGREAFF

size: many
D: TRBD1
V: TRBV30
length: 15
J: TRBJ1-5
DNA: TGTGCCTGGGCCGGGGGGACAGGGAACAATCAGCCCCAGCATTTT
CDR3: CAWAGGTGNNQPQHF

size: many
D: TRBD1
V: TRBV3-1
length: 15
J: TRBJ2-2
DNA: TGTGCCAGCAGCCGGGACAGGCTGAACACCGGGGAGCTGTTTTTT
CDR3: CASSRDRLNTGELFF

size: many
D: .
V: TRBV7-2
length: 16
J: TRBJ2-3
DNA: TGTGCCAGCAGCCCATACAGAGGGGTAGCGACAGATACGCAGTATTTT
CDR3: CASSPYRGVATDTQYF

size: many
D: TRBD1
V: TRBV6-6
length: 14
J: TRBJ2-2
DNA: TGTGCCAGCAGTGAGGGACAGGGAAACGGGGAGCTGTTTTTT
CDR3: CASSEGQGNGELFF

size: many
D: TRBD1
V: TRBV6-5
length: 14
J: TRBJ1-2
DNA: TGTGCCAGCAGTTACGGGGACAGAAACTATGGCTACACCTTC
CDR3: CASSYGDRNYGYTF

size: many
D: .
V: TRBV6-6
length: 17
J: TRBJ2-2
DNA: TGTGCCAGCAGTCCCCACTGGGACACAGCGAACACCGGGGAGCTGTTTTTT
CDR3: CASSPHWDTANTGELFF

size: few
D: .
V: TRBV20-1
length: 16
J: TRBJ1-5
DNA: TGCAGTGCTAGAGAATGGATGGAGGTCGGCAATCAGCCCCAGCATTTT
CDR3: CSAREWMEVGNQPQHF

size: many
D: .
V: TRBV5-1
length: 13
J: TRBJ2-2
DNA: TGCGCCAGCAGCCAGGTGTCAACCGGGGAGCTGTTTTTT
CDR3: CASSQVSTGELFF

size: .
D: .
V: TRBV19
length: 16
J: TRBJ2-3
DNA: TGTGCCAGTCGCCTTCACAGGGGAGGCCGCCCAGATACGCAGTATTTT
CDR3: CASRLHRGGRPDTQYF